Following are 15 T cell receptor beta chains from one sample sequenced in a study of vaccination effects on CD4 cells after COVID-19. Their recognized antigens are unknown. Sequencing was performed with immunoSEQ multiplex PCR; in TCRdb, only in-frame clones are kept and a portion is missing. The profile shows about 60,000 clones, around 78% of them singletons. With the ViraFEST assay, the study expanded antigen-specific CD4+ T cells using viral peptide pools, then sequenced them. A roughly ten-day culture period preceded the isolation of CD4+ T cells. Each person got two doses of an mRNA SARS-CoV-2 vaccine, BNT162b2 or mRNA-1273. Sequenced material: CD4+ T cells from PBMCs cultured with HCoV-OC43 spike peptides, taken after COVID-19 vaccination. Specified subset: HCoV-OC43 spike overlapping peptide pool stimulation. These receptors originate from a human donor who received a COVID-19 vaccine.

This sequence joins TRBV6-2 or TRBV6-3 and TRBJ1-2; D unresolved. The CDR3 is 12 residues long. Trimming removed 5 bases at V and 1 base at J, with 5 bases between. The germline V gene encodes CDR1 MNHEY and CDR2 SVGEGT. CDR3 residues: CASSQVNYGYTF. As DNA, the CDR3 is TGTGCCAGCAGTCAGGTTAACTATGGCTACACCTTC.

The J gene is TRBJ1-6, the V gene TRBV6-5; 7 bases align to TRBD1. J gave up 10 bases and V 5 bases, and 11 bases lay outside the gene matches. The CDR3 is made up of 15 amino acids. Germline V CDR1 and CDR2: MNHEY, SVGAGI. This CDR3 is CASSRVDRVDSPLHF. For the CDR3, the DNA is TGTGCCAGCAGTCGTGTCGACAGGGTGGACTCACCCCTCCACTTT.

This clone is a singleton in its sample. The genes are TRBV2 and TRBJ1-1; no clear D. The CDR3 has 13 residues. The ends were cut back, 11 bases at V and 7 bases at J, with 20 bases in the middle. Germline V CDR1 and CDR2: SNHLY, FYNNEI. CDR3 bases: TGTGCCTCGATCAGTCCTACCACGCGTGAAGCTTTCTTT. Its translation: CASISPTTREAFF.

The chain couples TRBV28 to TRBJ2-3; D possibly uses TRBD1 or TRBD2 (6 bases each). Trimming left V 3 bases short and J 1 base short, with 11 bases between. This CDR3 has 15 residues. Germline CDR1 MDHEN, CDR2 SYDVKM. The CDR3 nucleotides are TGTGCCAGCAGTTTTGAGGGGGAGGGCACAGATACGCAGTATTTT. Amino acid sequence: CASSFEGEGTDTQYF.

The V call is TRBV5-4, the J call TRBJ1-5; no clear D gene. The CDR3 runs 15 residues. Trimming took 4 bases from V and 1 from J, leaving 12 bases between them. Germline V gives CDR1 SGHNT, CDR2 YYREEE (reference sequence). This chain's CDR3 is CASSLPGRSNQPQHF. The CDR3 DNA sequence: TGTGCCAGCAGCCTCCCGGGAAGGAGCAATCAGCCCCAGCATTTT. The whole variable domain, remainder taken from reference TRBV5-4 and TRBJ1-5, is ETGVTQSPTHLIKTRGQQVTLRCSSQSGHNTVSWYQQALGQGPQFIFQYYREEENGRGNFPPRFSGLQFPNYSSELNVNALELDDSALYLCASSLPGRSNQPQHFGDGTRLSIL.

The chain couples TRBV7-9 to TRBJ2-3, with 8 nucleotides matching TRBD1. Germline V gene data show CDR1 as SEHNR and CDR2 as FQNEAQ (reference sequence). The V and J ends lost 3 bases and 7 bases, in that order; junction bases with no gene match: 3. The CDR3 length is 13 residues. As DNA, the CDR3 is TGTGCCAGCAGCTTCGACAGGGGTCATACGCAGTATTTT. It is translated as CASSFDRGHTQYF.

The chain is built from TRBV4-1 and TRBJ2-2; D is unclear. V lost 0 bases and J 4 bases, leaving 9 bases between the germline ends. The germline V gene has CDR1 MGHRA and CDR2 YSYEKL. This CDR3 region has 15 residues. This chain's CDR3 is CASSQDGLRTGELFF. The CDR3 bases are TGCGCCAGCAGCCAAGATGGGCTCCGCACCGGGGAGCTGTTTTTT.

Within the sample, this clone is medium-sized. In DNA form, the CDR3 reads TGTGCCAGCAGTTTAGATCCAGGGGATGGCTACACCTTC. Its translation is CASSLDPGDGYTF. The rearrangement links TRBV27 to TRBJ1-2, with D tentatively TRBD1 (6 bases). CDR3 length equals 13 residues. From germline, CDR1 is MNHEY and CDR2 SMNVEV (reference sequence). Trimming pared 2 bases from V and 6 bases from J, leaving 10 bases between.

This sequence joins TRBV11-3 and TRBJ2-2, with 7 bases identical to TRBD1. V lost 4 bases, J lost 8 bases, and 4 bases stayed unmatched. The CDR3 consists of 13 residues. Germline V gene data show CDR1 as SGHNT and CDR2 as YENEEA. CDR3 sequence: CASSWDSGGELFF. In DNA, the CDR3 is TGTGCCAGCAGCTGGGACAGCGGAGGGGAGCTGTTTTTT.

This clone has only one observation. J is TRBJ1-1 and V is TRBV7-9; 7 bases match TRBD1. After removal of 5 bases from V and 1 base from J, the junction contained 7 bases not matched to a gene. Germline V gene lookup returns CDR1 SEHNR and CDR2 FQNEAQ (reference sequence). This CDR3 comprises 15 residues. CDR3 DNA: TGTGCCAGCAGCCTTCAGGGGGGGGCGAACACTGAAGCTTTCTTT. Translation: CASSLQGGANTEAFF.

There are a few counts of this clone. The chain uses TRBV24-1 and TRBJ2-1; D unclear. The germline V gene has CDR1 KGHDR and CDR2 SFDVKD. The CDR3 consists of 16 residues. V shed 4 bases and J shed 5 bases, with 17 bases lying between them. The CDR3, as DNA: TGTGCCACCAGTGAGGACGCAGCAAACATAAACAATGAGCAGTTCTTC. Encoded protein: CATSEDAANINNEQFF.

This sequence joins TRBV4-1 and TRBJ2-6; tentative D call: TRBD1 (5 bases). V was trimmed by 4 bases and J by 1 base, leaving 11 bases between them. The CDR3 sequence is 16 residues long. The germline gives CDR1 MGHRA, CDR2 YSYEKL. CDR3 nucleotides: TGCGCCAGCAGCCTTGTTCAGGGTTCTGGGGCCAACGTCCTGACTTTC. Translated: CASSLVQGSGANVLTF.

This clone turned up a few times. Here the CDR3 DNA reads TGTGCCAGCAGTCCCCCCAGGGGGCTAAGAGGAAACACCATATATTTT. This codes for CASSPPRGLRGNTIYF. V is TRBV7-2 and J is TRBJ1-3; 8 nucleotides agree with TRBD1. The ends lost 6 bases at V and 4 bases at J; junction bases unmatched: 11. Per germline, CDR1 SGHTA and CDR2 FQGNSA. CDR3 length: 16 residues.

The rearrangement links TRBV5-1 to TRBJ1-2, with D possibly matching TRBD1 (5 bases). The CDR3 loop spans 13 amino acids. Germline V CDR1 and CDR2: SGHRS, YFSETQ. Trimming removed 7 bases at V and 1 base at J, with 11 bases between. The CDR3 loop reads CASGEGVNYGYTF. The DNA of the CDR3 is TGCGCCAGCGGCGAAGGGGTTAACTATGGCTACACCTTC.

This clone showed up just once. V gene TRBV5-1 combines with J gene TRBJ1-3; D not resolved. Trimming removed 4 bases from V and 4 bases from J, with 9 bases in between. This CDR3 spans 13 amino acids. CDR1 and CDR2 (germline): SGHRS, YFSETQ. The chain's CDR3 is CASSTGEGNTIYF. The CDR3 DNA reads as TGCGCCAGCAGCACCGGGGAGGGAAACACCATATATTTT. The whole variable domain, remainder taken from reference TRBV5-1 and TRBJ1-3, is KAGVTQTPRYLIKTRGQQVTLSCSPISGHRSVSWYQQTPGQGLQFLFEYFSETQRNKGNFPGRFSGRQFSNSRSEMNVSTLELGDSALYLCASSTGEGNTIYFGEGSWLTVV.